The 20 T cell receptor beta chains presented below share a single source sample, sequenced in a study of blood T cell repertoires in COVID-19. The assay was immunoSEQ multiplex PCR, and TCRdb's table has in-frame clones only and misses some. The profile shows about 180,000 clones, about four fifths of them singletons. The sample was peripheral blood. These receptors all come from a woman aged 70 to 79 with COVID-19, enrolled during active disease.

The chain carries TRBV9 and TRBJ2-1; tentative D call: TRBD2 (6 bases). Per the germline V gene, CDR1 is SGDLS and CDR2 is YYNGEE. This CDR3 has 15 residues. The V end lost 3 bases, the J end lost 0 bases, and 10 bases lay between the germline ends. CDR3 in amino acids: CASSAAGSSYNEQFF. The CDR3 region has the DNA TGTGCCAGCAGCGCAGCGGGTAGCTCCTACAATGAGCAGTTCTTC.

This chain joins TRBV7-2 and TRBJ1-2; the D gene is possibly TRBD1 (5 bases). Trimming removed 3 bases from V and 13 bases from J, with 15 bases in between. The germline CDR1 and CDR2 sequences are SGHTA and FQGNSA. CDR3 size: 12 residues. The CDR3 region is CASSFTVRDSTF. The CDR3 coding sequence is TGTGCCAGCAGCTTTACGGTCAGGGATTCCACCTTC.

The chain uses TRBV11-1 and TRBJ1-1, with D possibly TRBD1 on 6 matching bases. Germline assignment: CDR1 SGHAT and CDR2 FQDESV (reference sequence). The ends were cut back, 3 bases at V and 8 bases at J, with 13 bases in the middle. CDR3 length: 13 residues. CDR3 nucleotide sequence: TGTGCCAGCAGCTTTGGCCTCGGGACAGAAGCTTTCTTT. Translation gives CASSFGLGTEAFF.

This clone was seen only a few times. The CDR3 DNA reads as TGTGCCAGCAGCCCCTCTACCTATGGCTACACCTTC. Translated: CASSPSTYGYTF. The rearrangement joins TRBV7-9 to TRBJ1-2; D remains unclear. Germline V gene data show CDR1 as SEHNR and CDR2 as FQNEAQ (reference sequence). Trimming shortened V by 5 bases and J by 4 bases, and 8 bases separated the two germline ends. CDR3 length: 12 amino acids.

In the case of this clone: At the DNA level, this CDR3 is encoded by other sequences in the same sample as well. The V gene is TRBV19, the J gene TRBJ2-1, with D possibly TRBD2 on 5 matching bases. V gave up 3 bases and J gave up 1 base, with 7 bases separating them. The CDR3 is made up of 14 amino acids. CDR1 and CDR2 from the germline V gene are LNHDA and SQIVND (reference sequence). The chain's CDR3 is CASSIGDSYNEQFF. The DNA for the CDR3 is TGTGCCAGTAGTATCGGGGATTCCTACAATGAGCAGTTCTTC.

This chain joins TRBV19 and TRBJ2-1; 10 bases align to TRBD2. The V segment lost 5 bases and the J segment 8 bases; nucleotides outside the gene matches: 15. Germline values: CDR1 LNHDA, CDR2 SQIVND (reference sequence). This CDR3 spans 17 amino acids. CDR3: CASSPRGLAGVYHEQFF. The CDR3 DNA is TGTGCCAGTAGTCCACGGGGGCTAGCGGGAGTCTATCATGAGCAGTTCTTC.

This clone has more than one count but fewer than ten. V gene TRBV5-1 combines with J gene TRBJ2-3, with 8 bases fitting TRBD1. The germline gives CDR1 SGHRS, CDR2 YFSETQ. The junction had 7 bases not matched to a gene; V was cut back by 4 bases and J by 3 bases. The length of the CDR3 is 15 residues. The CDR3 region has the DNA TGCGCCAGCAGCCCCGGCGACAGGGGTACAGATACGCAGTATTTT. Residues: CASSPGDRGTDTQYF.

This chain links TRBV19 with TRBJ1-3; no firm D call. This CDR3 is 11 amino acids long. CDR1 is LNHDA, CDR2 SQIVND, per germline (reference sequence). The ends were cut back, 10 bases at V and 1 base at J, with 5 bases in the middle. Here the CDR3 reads CATLSGNTIYF. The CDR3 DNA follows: TGTGCCACCCTTTCTGGAAACACCATATATTTT.

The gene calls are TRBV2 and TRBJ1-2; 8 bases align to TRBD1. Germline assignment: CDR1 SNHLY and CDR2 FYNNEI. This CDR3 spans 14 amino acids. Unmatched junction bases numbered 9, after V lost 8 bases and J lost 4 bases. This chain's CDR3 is CASGSDRVSYGYTF. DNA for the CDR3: TGTGCCAGCGGATCGGACAGGGTATCCTATGGCTACACCTTC.

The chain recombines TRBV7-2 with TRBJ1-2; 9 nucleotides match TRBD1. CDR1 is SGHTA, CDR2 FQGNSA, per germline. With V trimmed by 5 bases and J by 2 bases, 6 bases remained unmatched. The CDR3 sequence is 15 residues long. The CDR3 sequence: CASSANRGLNYGYTF. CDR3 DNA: TGTGCCAGCAGCGCGAACAGGGGGCTCAACTATGGCTACACCTTC.

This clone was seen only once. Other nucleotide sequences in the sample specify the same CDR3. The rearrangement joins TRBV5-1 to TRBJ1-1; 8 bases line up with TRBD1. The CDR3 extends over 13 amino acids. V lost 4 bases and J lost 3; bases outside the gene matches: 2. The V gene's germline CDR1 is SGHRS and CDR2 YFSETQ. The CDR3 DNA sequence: TGCGCCAGCAGCCTGGGACAGGACACTGAAGCTTTCTTT. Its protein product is CASSLGQDTEAFF.

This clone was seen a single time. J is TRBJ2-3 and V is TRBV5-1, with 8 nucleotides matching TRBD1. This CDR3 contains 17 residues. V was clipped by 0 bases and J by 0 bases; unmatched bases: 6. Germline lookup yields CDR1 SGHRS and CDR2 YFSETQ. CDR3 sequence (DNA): TGCGCCAGCAGCTTGGCTTCAGGGGGCCCTAGCACAGATACGCAGTATTTT. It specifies CASSLASGGPSTDTQYF.

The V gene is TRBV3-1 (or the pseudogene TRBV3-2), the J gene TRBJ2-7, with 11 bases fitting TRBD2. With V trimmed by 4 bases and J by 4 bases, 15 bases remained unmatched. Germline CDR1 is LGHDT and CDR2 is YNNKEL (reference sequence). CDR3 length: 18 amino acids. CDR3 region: CASSPPFDSGRASYEQYF. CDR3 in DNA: TGTGCCAGCAGCCCCCCCTTTGATAGCGGGAGGGCATCGTACGAGCAGTACTTC.

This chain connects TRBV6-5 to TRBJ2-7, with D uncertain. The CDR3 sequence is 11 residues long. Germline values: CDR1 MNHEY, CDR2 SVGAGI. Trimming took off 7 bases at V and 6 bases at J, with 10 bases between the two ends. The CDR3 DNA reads TGTGCCAGCACCGCGTCCCCCGAGCAGTACTTC. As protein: CASTASPEQYF.

The CDR3 loop reads CASSQQSQGGEQYF. The CDR3, as DNA: TGTGCCAGCAGCCAACAATCCCAAGGGGGCGAGCAGTACTTC. The chain carries TRBV3-1 (or the pseudogene TRBV3-2) and TRBJ2-7; D might be TRBD1 (6 bases). Germline loops: CDR1 LGHDT, CDR2 YNNKEL (reference sequence). This CDR3 has 14 amino acids. The V and J ends lost 2 bases and 6 bases respectively, with 14 bases between them.

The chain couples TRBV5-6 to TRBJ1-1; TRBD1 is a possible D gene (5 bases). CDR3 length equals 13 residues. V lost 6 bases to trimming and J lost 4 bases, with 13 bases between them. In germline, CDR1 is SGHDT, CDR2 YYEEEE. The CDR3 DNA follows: TGTGCCAGCACATGGGGGGGACGCACTGAAGCTTTCTTT. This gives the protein CASTWGGRTEAFF.

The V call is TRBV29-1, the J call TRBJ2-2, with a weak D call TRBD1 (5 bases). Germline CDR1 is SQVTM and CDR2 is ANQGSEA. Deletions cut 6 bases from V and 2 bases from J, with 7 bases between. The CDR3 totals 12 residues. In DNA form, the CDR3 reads TGCAGCGTAAGGGGAAACACCGGGGAGCTGTTTTTT. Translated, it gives CSVRGNTGELFF.

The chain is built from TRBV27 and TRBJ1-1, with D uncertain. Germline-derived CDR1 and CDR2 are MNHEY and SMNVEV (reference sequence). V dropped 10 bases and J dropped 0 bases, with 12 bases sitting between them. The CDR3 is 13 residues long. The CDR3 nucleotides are TGTGCCAACCCAGGCTCCATGAACACTGAAGCTTTCTTT. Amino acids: CANPGSMNTEAFF.

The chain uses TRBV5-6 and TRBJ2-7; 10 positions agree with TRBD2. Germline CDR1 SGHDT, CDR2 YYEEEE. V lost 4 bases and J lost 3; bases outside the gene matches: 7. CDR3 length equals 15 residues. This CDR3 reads CASSPAAGGSYEQYF. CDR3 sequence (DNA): TGTGCCAGCAGCCCGGCAGCGGGAGGGAGCTACGAGCAGTACTTC.

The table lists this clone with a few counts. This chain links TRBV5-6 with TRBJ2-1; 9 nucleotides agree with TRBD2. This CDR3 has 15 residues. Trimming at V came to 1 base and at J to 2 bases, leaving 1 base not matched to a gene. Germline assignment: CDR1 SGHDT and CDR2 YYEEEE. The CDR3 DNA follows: TGTGCCAGCAGCTTGCGACTAGCGGCCTACAATGAGCAGTTCTTC. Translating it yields CASSLRLAAYNEQFF.